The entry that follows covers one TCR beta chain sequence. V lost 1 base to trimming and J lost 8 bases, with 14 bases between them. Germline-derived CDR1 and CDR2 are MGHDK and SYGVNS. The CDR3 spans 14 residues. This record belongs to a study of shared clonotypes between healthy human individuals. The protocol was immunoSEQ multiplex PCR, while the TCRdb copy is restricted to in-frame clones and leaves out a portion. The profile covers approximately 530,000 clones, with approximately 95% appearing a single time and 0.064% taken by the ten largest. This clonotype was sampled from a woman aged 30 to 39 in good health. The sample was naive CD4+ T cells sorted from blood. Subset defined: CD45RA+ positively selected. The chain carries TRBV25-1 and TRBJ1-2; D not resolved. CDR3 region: CASSEFGYEGGYTF. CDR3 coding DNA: TGTGCCAGCAGTGAATTCGGTTACGAAGGCGGCTACACCTTC.